This note documents a single TCR beta chain sequence. Its antigen is unidentified. These data belong to a study of beta chain features in type 1 diabetes. The authors sorted CD4+ naive, central memory, regulatory and stem cell-like memory cells via CD45RO/CCR7/CD25/CD127/CD95/CD27. Sorting produced populations that all topped 98% purity. The study's findings and limits: Across all four CD4+ subsets, people with type 1 diabetes showed modestly shorter TCRB CDR3s. The influence of HLA type on TCRB rearrangement stayed undetermined.

Investigators reverse transcribed all isolated RNA, so they sequenced expressed TCRB transcripts. The data were produced by immunoSEQ multiplex PCR, yet TCRdb's version contains in-frame clones alone and is incomplete. This table holds about 260,000 clones, 68% found once. Germline CDR1 is SNHLY and CDR2 is FYNNEI. The CDR3 spans 13 residues. The junction had 1 base not matched to a gene; V was cut back by 4 bases and J by 5 bases. This chain uses TRBV2 with TRBJ2-5; TRBD1 agrees at 10 bases. The sequence derives from a man under 40 in good health. The specimen was naive CD4+ T cells from blood. The CDR3 sequence: CASSAGQGETQYF. The DNA of the CDR3 is TGTGCCAGCAGTGCGGGACAGGGGGAGACCCAGTACTTC.